This passage covers 22 T cell receptor beta chains from one sample sequenced in a study of CXCR3-negative and CXCR3-positive naive CD8 T cells. Study results and caveats: More hydrophobic TRB CDR3s were found in CXCR3-positive naive cells than in CXCR3-negative naive cells.

UMI-labeled 5' RACE TRB cDNA libraries were prepared from the cells. TCRdb re-called the 5' RACE reads; one entry per CDR3 protein, DNA not given. Found here are some 120,000 distinct CDR3 sequences; the top ten clones hold roughly 0.59%. Their target antigens are unknown. Material for sequencing was naive CXCR3+ CD8+ T cells from blood. Specified subset: CD45RO-CCR7+CD27+CD95- naive CD8+ T cells expressing CXCR3 (TNR3+). These receptors came from a human donor in good health. Some clones in this sample may be carry-over from other donors' samples.

This chain connects TRBV7-9 to TRBJ1-1. CDR1 and CDR2 (germline): SEHNR, FQNEAQ (reference sequence). There are 11 residues in the CDR3. CDR3 in amino acids: CASSLESEAFF. Full variable domain (outside the CDR3, taken from reference TRBV7-9 and TRBJ1-1): DTGVSQNPRHKITKRGQNVTFRCDPISEHNRLYWYRQTLGQGPEFLTYFQNEAQLEKSRLLSDRFSAERPKGSFSTLEIQRTEQGDSAMYLCASSLESEAFFGQGTRLTVV.

The chain is built from TRBV2 and TRBJ2-7; lacking DNA, the TRBD2 call made by TCRdb goes unchecked. This CDR3 contains 15 residues. Germline CDR1 SNHLY, CDR2 FYNNEI. CDR3: CASSESAGDLYEQYF. Using reference TRBV2 and TRBJ2-7 for the parts outside the CDR3, the full variable domain is EPEVTQTPSHQVTQMGQEVILRCVPISNHLYFYWYRQILGQKVEFLVSFYNNEISEKSEIFDDQFSVERPDGSNFTLKIRSTKLEDSAMYFCASSESAGDLYEQYFGPGTRLTVT.

The rearrangement uses TRBV29-1 and TRBJ1-4; TCRdb proposes TRBD1, but this gene call is untestable without DNA. This CDR3 contains 13 residues. Per germline, CDR1 SQVTM and CDR2 ANQGSEA. The CDR3 spells CSVEQAGSEKLFF.

This chain links TRBV7-9 with TRBJ2-1; without DNA, the TCRdb call of TRBD1 cannot be checked. The V gene's germline CDR1 is SEHNR and CDR2 FQNEAQ (reference sequence). The CDR3 runs to 14 residues. The CDR3: CASSSLGGDNEQFF. The full variable domain, with the rest looked up from reference TRBV7-9 and TRBJ2-1, is DTGVSQNPRHKITKRGQNVTFRCDPISEHNRLYWYRQTLGQGPEFLTYFQNEAQLEKSRLLSDRFSAERPKGSFSTLEIQRTEQGDSAMYLCASSSLGGDNEQFFGPGTRLTVL.

The chain uses TRBV7-3 and TRBJ2-3; TCRdb outputs TRBD2, but without DNA this stays unchecked. Per germline, CDR1 SGHTA and CDR2 FQGTGA. This CDR3 is built from 17 residues. Here the CDR3 reads CASSLTEGMANTDTQYF.

J is TRBJ2-1 and V is TRBV5-4; TCRdb selects TRBD1, and the lack of DNA leaves this call unchecked. CDR1 and CDR2 from the germline V gene are SGHNT and YYREEE (reference sequence). This CDR3 comprises 17 residues. CDR3 sequence reads: CASSLEERTGSYNEQFF.

This chain joins TRBV5-6 and TRBJ2-5; the D gene TCRdb calls, TRBD2, cannot be checked with no DNA. From germline, CDR1 is SGHDT and CDR2 YYEEEE. This CDR3 is 15 amino acids long. CDR3 region: CASSLASGGGETQYF.

This sequence joins TRBV12-5 and TRBJ2-1; TCRdb's assignment of TRBD1 cannot be checked, as there is no DNA. Germline CDR1 and CDR2: LGHNT and FRNRAP. CDR3 length: 15 residues. This chain's CDR3 is CASGLVQGAVNEQFF.

The chain combines TRBV27 with TRBJ1-5. This CDR3 is built from 16 residues. CDR1 is MNHEY and CDR2 is SMNVEV in the germline V gene (reference sequence). The CDR3 region is CASRTTGYGSNQPQHF.

The chain links TRBV29-1 to TRBJ1-1. The CDR3 is 11 amino acids. The germline V gene has CDR1 SQVTM and CDR2 ANQGSEA. The CDR3 loop reads CSVEAGTEAFF.

CDR3 sequence reads: CASSTTWTARNEKLFF. This sequence joins TRBV7-9 and TRBJ1-4; TCRdb lists TRBD1, though no DNA is available to test this call. CDR1 and CDR2 from the germline V gene are SEHNR and FQNEAQ (reference sequence). The CDR3 extends over 16 amino acids.

The rearrangement uses TRBV20-1 and TRBJ1-1; TCRdb names TRBD1, which stays unverified in the absence of DNA. Germline values: CDR1 DFQATT, CDR2 SNEGSKA (reference sequence). The CDR3 length is 15 residues. The CDR3 loop reads CSARIQGVRNTEAFF.

This chain uses TRBV10-3 with TRBJ2-3; TCRdb's assignment of TRBD2 cannot be checked, as there is no DNA. The CDR3 loop spans 17 amino acids. CDR1 is ENHRY, CDR2 SYGVKD, per germline. CDR3 residues: CAISEGVGGPWADTQYF.

CDR3 residues: CASSATASSYNEQFF. The chain has TRBV12-3 or TRBV12-4 and TRBJ2-1. CDR3 length: 15 residues.

The CDR3 reads CASSPGQGNYEQYF. This chain joins TRBV4-3 and TRBJ2-7; TCRdb proposes TRBD1, but this gene call is untestable without DNA. The CDR3 is 14 residues long. Per the germline V gene, CDR1 is LGHNA and CDR2 is YSLEER.

The gene calls are TRBV9 and TRBJ2-1; TCRdb picks TRBD1, but there is no DNA to check that call. The CDR3 loop spans 15 amino acids. The germline gives CDR1 SGDLS, CDR2 YYNGEE. The CDR3 loop is CASSVGQGLTNEQFF.

The CDR3 protein is CASSSQGIREQYF. The chain couples TRBV28 to TRBJ2-7; TCRdb names TRBD1, which stays unverified in the absence of DNA. The CDR3 is made up of 13 amino acids. CDR1 and CDR2 (germline): MDHEN, SYDVKM.

The V gene is TRBV6-5, the J gene TRBJ1-2. This CDR3 comprises 13 residues. Germline V CDR1 and CDR2: MNHEY, SVGAGI. CDR3 region: CASSYGRGEGYTF.

The genes are TRBV19 and TRBJ2-7; TCRdb's D call of TRBD1 is untestable without DNA. Looked up from germline, CDR1 is LNHDA and CDR2 is SQIVND (reference sequence). The CDR3 totals 16 residues. CDR3: CASSMGQGEKGYEQYF. The variable domain in full, completed from reference TRBV19 and TRBJ2-7, reads DGGITQSPKYLFRKEGQNVTLSCEQNLNHDAMYWYRQDPGQGLRLIYYSQIVNDFQKGDIAEGYSVSREKKESFPLTVTSAQKNPTAFYLCASSMGQGEKGYEQYFGPGTRLTVT.

The chain links TRBV7-6 to TRBJ2-7; TCRdb returns TRBD1, unconfirmable since there is no DNA. Looked up from germline, CDR1 is SGHVS and CDR2 is FNYEAQ. CDR3 length: 14 amino acids. The CDR3 loop is CASSLLTGGDEQYF.

The rearrangement links TRBV19 to TRBJ1-5. The germline gives CDR1 LNHDA, CDR2 SQIVND (reference sequence). The CDR3 length is 14 residues. The CDR3 here is CASSIDGGNQPQHF.

The J gene is TRBJ2-5, the V gene TRBV11-2; the D call of TRBD2 rests on TCRdb alone, since no DNA is present to check it. Germline lookup yields CDR1 SGHAT and CDR2 FQNNGV. The CDR3 consists of 15 residues. The CDR3 sequence is CASSLGTSGEETRYF.